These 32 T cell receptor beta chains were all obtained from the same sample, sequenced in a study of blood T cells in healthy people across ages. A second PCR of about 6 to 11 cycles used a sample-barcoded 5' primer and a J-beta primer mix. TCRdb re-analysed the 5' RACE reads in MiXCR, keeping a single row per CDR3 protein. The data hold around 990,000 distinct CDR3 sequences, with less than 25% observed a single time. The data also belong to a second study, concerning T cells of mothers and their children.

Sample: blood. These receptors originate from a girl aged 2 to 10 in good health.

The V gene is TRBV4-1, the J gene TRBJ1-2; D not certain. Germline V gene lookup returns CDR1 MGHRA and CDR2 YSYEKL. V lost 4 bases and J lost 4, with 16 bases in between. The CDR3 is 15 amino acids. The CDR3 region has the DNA TGCGCCAGCAGCCCGACCCCGGTGCCTGGCTATGGCTACACCTTC. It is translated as CASSPTPVPGYGYTF.

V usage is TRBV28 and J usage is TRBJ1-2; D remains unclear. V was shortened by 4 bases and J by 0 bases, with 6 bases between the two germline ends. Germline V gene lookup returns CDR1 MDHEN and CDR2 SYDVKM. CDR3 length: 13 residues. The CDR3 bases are TGTGCCAGCAGTTCGAAAGCTAACTATGGCTACACCTTC. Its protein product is CASSSKANYGYTF.

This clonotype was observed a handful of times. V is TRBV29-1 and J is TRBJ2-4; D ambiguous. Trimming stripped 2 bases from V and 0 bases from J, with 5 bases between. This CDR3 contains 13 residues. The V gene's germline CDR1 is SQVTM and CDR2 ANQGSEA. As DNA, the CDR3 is TGCAGCGTTGAACCTATAGCCAAAAACATTCAGTACTTC. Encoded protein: CSVEPIAKNIQYF.

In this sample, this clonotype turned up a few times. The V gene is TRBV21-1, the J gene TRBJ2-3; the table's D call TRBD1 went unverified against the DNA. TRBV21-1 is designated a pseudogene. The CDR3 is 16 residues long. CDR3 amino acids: CASSANPTAHTDTQYF. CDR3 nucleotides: TGTGCCAGCAGTGCGAACCCGACAGCCCACACAGATACGCAGTATTTT.

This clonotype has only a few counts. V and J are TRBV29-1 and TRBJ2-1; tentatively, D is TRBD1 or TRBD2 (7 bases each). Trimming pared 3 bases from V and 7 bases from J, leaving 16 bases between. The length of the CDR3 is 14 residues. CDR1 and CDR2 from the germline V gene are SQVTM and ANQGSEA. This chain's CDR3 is CSVDGEGASNEQFF. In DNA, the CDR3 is TGCAGCGTTGATGGGGAGGGGGCCAGTAATGAGCAGTTCTTC.

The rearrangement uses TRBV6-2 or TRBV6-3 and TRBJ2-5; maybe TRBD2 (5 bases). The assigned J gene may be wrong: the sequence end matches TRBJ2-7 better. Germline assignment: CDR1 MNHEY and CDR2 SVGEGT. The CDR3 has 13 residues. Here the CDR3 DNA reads TGTGCCAGCAGCGTTGAGGGTTACTACGAGCAGTACTTC. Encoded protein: CASSVEGYYEQYF.

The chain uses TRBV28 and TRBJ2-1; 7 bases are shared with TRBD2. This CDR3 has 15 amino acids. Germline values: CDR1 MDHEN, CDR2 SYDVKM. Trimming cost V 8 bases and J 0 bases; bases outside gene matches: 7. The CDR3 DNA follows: TGTGCCAGCCTAGCGGATTGGAGCTCCTACAATGAGCAGTTCTTC. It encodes CASLADWSSYNEQFF.

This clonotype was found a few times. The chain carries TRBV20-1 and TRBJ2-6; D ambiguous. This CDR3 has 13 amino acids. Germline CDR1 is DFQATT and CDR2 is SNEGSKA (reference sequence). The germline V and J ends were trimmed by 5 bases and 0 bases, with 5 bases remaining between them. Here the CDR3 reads CSALSSGANVLTF. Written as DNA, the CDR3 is TGCAGTGCTCTAAGCTCTGGGGCCAACGTCCTGACTTTC.

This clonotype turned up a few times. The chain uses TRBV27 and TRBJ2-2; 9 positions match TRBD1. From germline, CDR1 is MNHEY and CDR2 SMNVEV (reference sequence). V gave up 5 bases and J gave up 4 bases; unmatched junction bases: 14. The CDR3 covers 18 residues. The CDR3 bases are TGTGCCAGCAGTCCATTAGTCCCGGGACAGGGTATCACCGGGGAGCTGTTTTTT. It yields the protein CASSPLVPGQGITGELFF.

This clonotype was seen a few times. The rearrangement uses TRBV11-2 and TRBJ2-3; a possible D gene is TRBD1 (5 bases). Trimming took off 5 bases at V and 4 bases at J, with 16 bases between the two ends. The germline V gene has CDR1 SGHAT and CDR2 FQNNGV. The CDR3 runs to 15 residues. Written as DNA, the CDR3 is TGTGCCAGCAGCAAAGGCCTTACAGGCGCAGATACGCAGTATTTT. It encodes CASSKGLTGADTQYF.

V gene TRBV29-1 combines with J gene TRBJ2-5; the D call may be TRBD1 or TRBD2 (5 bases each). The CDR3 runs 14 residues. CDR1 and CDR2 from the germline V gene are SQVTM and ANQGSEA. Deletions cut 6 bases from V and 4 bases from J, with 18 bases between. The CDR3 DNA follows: TGCAGCGTAAGCTTACGGGACCGGGCAGAGACCCAGTACTTC. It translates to CSVSLRDRAETQYF.

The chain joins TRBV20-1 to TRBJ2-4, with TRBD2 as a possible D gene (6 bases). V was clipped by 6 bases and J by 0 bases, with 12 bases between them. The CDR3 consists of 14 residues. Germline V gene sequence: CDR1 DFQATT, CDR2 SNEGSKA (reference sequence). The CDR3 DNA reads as TGCAGTGCGCTGGGGGAGGTAGCCAAAAACATTCAGTACTTC. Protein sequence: CSALGEVAKNIQYF.

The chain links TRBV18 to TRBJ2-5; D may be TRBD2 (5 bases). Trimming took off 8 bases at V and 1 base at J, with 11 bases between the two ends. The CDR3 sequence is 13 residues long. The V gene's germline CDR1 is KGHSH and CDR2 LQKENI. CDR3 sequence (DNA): TGTGCCAGCGTCCCGGGGATCCAAGAGACCCAGTACTTC. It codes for CASVPGIQETQYF.

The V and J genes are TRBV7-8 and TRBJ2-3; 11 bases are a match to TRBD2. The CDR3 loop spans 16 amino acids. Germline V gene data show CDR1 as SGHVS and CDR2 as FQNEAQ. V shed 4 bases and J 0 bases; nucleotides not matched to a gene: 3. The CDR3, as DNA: TGTGCCAGCAGCTCCGGACTAGCGGGTAGCACAGATACGCAGTATTTT. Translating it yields CASSSGLAGSTDTQYF.

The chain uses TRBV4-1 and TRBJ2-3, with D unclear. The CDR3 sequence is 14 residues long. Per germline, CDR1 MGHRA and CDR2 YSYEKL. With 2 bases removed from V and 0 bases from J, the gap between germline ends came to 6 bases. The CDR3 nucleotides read TGCGCCAGCAGCCAATTGTCGAGCACAGATACGCAGTATTTT. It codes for CASSQLSSTDTQYF.

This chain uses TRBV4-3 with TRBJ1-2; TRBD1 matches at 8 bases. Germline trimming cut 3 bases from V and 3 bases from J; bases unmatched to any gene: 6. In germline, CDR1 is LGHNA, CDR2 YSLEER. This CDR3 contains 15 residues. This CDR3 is CASSQDRAGDYGYTF. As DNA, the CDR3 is TGCGCCAGCAGCCAGGACAGGGCCGGCGACTATGGCTACACCTTC.

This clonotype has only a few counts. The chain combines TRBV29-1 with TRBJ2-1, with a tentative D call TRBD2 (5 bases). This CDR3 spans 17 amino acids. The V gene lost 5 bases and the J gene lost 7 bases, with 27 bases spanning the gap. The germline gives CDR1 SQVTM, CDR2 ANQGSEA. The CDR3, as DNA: TGCAGCGTTTTGCCTTATACGGCCTTGGGTACGGGAAATGAGCAGTTCTTC. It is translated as CSVLPYTALGTGNEQFF.

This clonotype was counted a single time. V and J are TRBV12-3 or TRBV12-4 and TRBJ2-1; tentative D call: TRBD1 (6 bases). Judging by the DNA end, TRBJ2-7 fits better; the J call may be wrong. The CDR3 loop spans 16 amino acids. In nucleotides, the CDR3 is TGTGCCAGCAGTTACCGACAGGCTGAGTTAGCCTACGAGCAGTACTTC. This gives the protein CASSYRQAELAYEQYF.

The CDR3 DNA reads as TGTGCCAGCAGCCGGGACAGCACTGAAGCTTTCTTT. It translates to CASSRDSTEAFF. This sequence joins TRBV12-3 or TRBV12-4 and TRBJ1-1; TRBD1 agrees at 7 bases. With 6 bases clipped from V and 4 bases from J, the junction kept 2 bases outside the gene matches. This CDR3 is built from 12 residues.

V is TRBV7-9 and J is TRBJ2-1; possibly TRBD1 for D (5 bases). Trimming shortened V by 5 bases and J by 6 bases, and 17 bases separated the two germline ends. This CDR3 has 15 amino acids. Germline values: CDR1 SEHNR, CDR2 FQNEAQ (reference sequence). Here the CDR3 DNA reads TGTGCCAGCAGCCCCCCAAGAGGCAGGGTCAATGAGCAGTTCTTC. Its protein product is CASSPPRGRVNEQFF.

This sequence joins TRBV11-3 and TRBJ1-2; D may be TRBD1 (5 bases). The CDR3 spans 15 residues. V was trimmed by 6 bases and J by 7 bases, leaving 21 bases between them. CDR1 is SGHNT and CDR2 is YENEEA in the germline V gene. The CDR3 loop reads CASSSPEGLGGGYTF. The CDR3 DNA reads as TGTGCCAGCAGTTCGCCGGAAGGGCTGGGGGGTGGCTACACCTTC.

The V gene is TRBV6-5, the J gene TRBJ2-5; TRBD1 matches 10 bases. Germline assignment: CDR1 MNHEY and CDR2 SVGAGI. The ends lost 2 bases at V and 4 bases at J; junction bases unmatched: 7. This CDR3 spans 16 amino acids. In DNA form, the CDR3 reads TGTGCCAGCAGTTACGGTGGGACAGGGGTTACAGAGACCCAGTACTTC. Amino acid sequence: CASSYGGTGVTETQYF.

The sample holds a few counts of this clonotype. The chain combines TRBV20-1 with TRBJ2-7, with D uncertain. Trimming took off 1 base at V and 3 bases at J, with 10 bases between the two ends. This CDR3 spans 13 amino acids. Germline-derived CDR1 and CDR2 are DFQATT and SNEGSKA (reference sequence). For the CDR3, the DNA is TGCAGTGCTAGAGCTGTACCTCTCTACGAGCAGTACTTC. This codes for CSARAVPLYEQYF.

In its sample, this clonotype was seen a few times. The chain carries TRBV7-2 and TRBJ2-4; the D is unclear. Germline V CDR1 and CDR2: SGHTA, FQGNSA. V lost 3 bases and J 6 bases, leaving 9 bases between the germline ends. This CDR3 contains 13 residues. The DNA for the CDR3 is TGTGCCAGCAGCTTGTGGATGGGAAACATTCAGTACTTC. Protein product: CASSLWMGNIQYF.

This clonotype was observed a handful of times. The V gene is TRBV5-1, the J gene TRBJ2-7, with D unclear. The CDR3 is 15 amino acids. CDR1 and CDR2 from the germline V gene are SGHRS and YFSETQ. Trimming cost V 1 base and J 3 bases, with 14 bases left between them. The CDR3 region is CASSLYGGVDYEQYF. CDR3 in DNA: TGCGCCAGCAGCTTGTACGGTGGAGTGGACTACGAGCAGTACTTC.

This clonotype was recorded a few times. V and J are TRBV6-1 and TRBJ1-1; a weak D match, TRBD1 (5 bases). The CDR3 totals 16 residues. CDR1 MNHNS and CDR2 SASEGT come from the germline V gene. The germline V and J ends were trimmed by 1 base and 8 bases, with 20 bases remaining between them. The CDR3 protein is CASSEGFMSVGGEAFF. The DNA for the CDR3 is TGTGCCAGCAGTGAAGGGTTTATGTCGGTCGGGGGGGAAGCTTTCTTT.

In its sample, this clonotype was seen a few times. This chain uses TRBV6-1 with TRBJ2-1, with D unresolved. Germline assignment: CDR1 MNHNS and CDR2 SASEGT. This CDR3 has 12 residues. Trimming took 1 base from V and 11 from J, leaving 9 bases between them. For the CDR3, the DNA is TGTGCCAGCAGTGAAGGGGCACCTCAGCAGTTCTTC. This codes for CASSEGAPQQFF.

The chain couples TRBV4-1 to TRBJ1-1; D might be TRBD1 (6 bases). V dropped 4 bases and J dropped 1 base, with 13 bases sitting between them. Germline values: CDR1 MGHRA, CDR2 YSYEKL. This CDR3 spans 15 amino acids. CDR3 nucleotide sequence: TGCGCCAGCAGCCTACTGGGACATTCGAACACTGAAGCTTTCTTT. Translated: CASSLLGHSNTEAFF.

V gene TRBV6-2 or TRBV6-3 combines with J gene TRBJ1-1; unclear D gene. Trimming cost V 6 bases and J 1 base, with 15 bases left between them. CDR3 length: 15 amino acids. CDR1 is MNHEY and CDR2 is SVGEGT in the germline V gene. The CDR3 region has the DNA TGTGCCAGCAGCTCCCAAGGGCAGGCGAACACTGAAGCTTTCTTT. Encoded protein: CASSSQGQANTEAFF.

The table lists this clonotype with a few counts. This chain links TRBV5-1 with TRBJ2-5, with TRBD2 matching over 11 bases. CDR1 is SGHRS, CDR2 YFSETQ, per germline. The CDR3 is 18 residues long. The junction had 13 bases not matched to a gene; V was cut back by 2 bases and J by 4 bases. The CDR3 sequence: CASSFRLAGNRAVETQYF. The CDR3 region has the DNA TGCGCCAGCAGCTTCAGACTAGCGGGAAATCGAGCGGTAGAGACCCAGTACTTC.

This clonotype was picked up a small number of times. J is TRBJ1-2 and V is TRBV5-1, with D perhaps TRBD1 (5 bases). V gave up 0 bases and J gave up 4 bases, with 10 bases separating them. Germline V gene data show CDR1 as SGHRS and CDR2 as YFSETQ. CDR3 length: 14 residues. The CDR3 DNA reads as TGCGCCAGCAGCTTGGATGTGGGGGTCTATGGCTACACCTTC. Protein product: CASSLDVGVYGYTF.

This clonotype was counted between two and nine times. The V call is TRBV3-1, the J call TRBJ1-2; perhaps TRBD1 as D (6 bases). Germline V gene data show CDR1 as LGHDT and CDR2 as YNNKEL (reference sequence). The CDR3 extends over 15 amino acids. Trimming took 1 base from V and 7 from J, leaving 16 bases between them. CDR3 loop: CASSQVSRGAGGYTF. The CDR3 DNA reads TGTGCCAGCAGCCAAGTTTCGCGGGGGGCGGGTGGCTACACCTTC.